This T cell receptor (beta chain) was identified in a study of T cell repertoires in cytomegalovirus infection. Study-wide findings and caveats: Carriers of CMV plus the relevant HLA were identified by cumulative public TCR beta family frequency. HLA-C-restricted CMV clonotypes gave the most frequent clonotype in two of eight donors.

TCRdb re-called the reads through MiXCR, storing one row per CDR3 protein. Among 100,000 or so distinct CDR3 sequences listed, 20% to 30% were seen once. Germline assignment: CDR1 SGHDT and CDR2 YYEEEE. After removal of 4 bases from V and 2 bases from J, the junction contained 0 bases not matched to a gene. The CDR3 sequence is 12 residues long. Turning to this clonotype: The antigen is not known.

The genes are TRBV5-6 and TRBJ2-7, with 7 bases lining up with TRBD2. The TCR originated in a human donor in good health (CMV status not recorded). Some clones in this sample may be carry-over from other donors' samples. The sample taken for sequencing was CD8+ T cells from PBMCs. The DNA for the CDR3 is TGTGCCAGCAGCGGGGGGGCCTACGAGCAGTACTTC. This translates into CASSGGAYEQYF.